The clone carrying this T cell receptor (beta chain) was seen a handful of times. Its antigen remains unidentified. This specimen comes from a study of shared clonotypes between healthy human individuals. The CDR3 has 17 amino acids. Looked up from germline, CDR1 is SGHTA and CDR2 is FQGTGA. V shed 1 base and J shed 0 bases, with 13 bases lying between them. Some 28,000 T cell genomes (approximately 0.2 ug DNA) went into each sorted-subset replicate. Profiled with immunoSEQ multiplex PCR; TCRdb holds only in-frame clones, not every one. This table holds over 700,000 clones, about two thirds found once. The study, taken as a whole, reports: Memory subsets had estimated richness that was generally smaller than that of naive subsets.

V gene TRBV7-3 combines with J gene TRBJ2-1; unclear D gene. The sequenced material came from memory CD4+ T cells sorted from blood. Subset here: CD45RA-negative fraction. The sequence came from a woman aged 25-40 years in good health. This chain's CDR3 is CASSLRLDASSYNEQFF. The CDR3 DNA sequence: TGTGCCAGCAGCTTAAGGCTGGACGCGAGCTCCTACAATGAGCAGTTCTTC.